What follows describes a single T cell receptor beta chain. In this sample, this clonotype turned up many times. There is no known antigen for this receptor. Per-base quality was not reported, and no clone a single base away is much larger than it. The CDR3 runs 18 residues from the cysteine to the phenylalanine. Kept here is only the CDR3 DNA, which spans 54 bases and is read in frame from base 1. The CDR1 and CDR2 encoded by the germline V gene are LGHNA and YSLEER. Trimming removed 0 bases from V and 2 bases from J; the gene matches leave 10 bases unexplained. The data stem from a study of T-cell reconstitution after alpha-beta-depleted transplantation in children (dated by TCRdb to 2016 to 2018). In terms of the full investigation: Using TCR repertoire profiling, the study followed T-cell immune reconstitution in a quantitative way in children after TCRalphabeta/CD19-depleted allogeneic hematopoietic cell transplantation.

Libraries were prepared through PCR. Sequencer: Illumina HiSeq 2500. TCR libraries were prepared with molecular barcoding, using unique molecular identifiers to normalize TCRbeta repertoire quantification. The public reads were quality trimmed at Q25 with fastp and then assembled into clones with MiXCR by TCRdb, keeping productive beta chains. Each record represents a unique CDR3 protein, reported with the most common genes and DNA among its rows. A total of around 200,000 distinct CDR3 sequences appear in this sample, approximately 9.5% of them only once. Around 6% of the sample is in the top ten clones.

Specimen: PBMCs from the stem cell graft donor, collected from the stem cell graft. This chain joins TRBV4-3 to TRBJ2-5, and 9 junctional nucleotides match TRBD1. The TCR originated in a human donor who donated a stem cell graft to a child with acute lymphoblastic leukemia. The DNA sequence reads TGCGCCAGCAGCCAAGACCGGGGGACAGGGACAGTTCAAGAGACCCAGTACTTC. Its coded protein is CASSQDRGTGTVQETQYF.